These 32 T cell receptor beta chains were sequenced from one sample in a study of cytomegalovirus exposure and HLA in healthy donors. Assay: immunoSEQ multiplex PCR; the TCRdb copy retains only in-frame clones and omits some. The sample yields about 49,000 clones, around nine tenths seen once. The source material was PBMCs. The receptor set was obtained from a man aged 18 to 35 in good health and CMV-seronegative.

The chain couples TRBV15 to TRBJ2-7; 8 positions match TRBD2. Germline CDR1 reads LNHNV; CDR2 reads YYDKDF (reference sequence). The junction had 9 bases not matched to a gene; V was cut back by 1 base and J by 1 base. CDR3 length equals 17 residues. The CDR3 bases are TGTGCCACCAGCAGAGGTGGCCCTAGCGGGTTATCCTACGAGCAGTACTTC. The encoded protein is CATSRGGPSGLSYEQYF.

V is TRBV5-1 and J is TRBJ2-1; 7 nucleotides agree with TRBD2. The CDR3 consists of 16 residues. J was trimmed by 3 bases and V by 0 bases; bases with no gene match: 6. Germline CDR1 reads SGHRS; CDR2 reads YFSETQ. CDR3 nucleotides: TGCGCCAGCAGCTTGGTCGCTAGCGGAAACTACAATGAGCAGTTCTTC. Residues: CASSLVASGNYNEQFF.

This chain connects TRBV5-4 to TRBJ2-7, with 11 bases identical to TRBD2. J was trimmed by 2 bases and V by 5 bases; bases with no gene match: 6. Per the germline V gene, CDR1 is SGHNT and CDR2 is YYREEE (reference sequence). The CDR3 runs 15 residues. CDR3 protein: CASSFLTSGTYEQYF. The DNA of the CDR3 is TGTGCCAGCAGTTTTCTGACTAGCGGGACCTACGAGCAGTACTTC.

The gene calls are TRBV11-3 and TRBJ2-7, with 10 positions matching TRBD1. The CDR3 has 19 amino acids. The germline gives CDR1 SGHNT, CDR2 YENEEA. Trimming cost V 5 bases and J 4 bases; bases outside gene matches: 20. The CDR3 region has the DNA TGTGCCAGCAGCCCAAGACAGGGGGCGACGGGAGGGCCAAGATACGAGCAGTACTTC. Its protein product is CASSPRQGATGGPRYEQYF.

This clone was seen a single time. The chain joins TRBV14 to TRBJ2-3, with TRBD2 matching over 8 bases. The CDR3 spans 11 residues. Germline values: CDR1 SGHDN, CDR2 FVKESK. The junction had 6 bases not matched to a gene; V was cut back by 8 bases and J by 11 bases. CDR3 in DNA: TGTGCCAGCGAGAGCGGGAGTAGGCAGTATTTT. Translated, it gives CASESGSRQYF. The variable domain in full, completed from reference TRBV14 and TRBJ2-3, reads EAGVTQFPSHSVIEKGQTVTLRCDPISGHDNLYWYRRVMGKEIKFLLHFVKESKQDESGMPNNRFLAERTGGTYSTLKVQPAELEDSGVYFCASESGSRQYFGPGTRLTVL.

V and J are TRBV5-4 and TRBJ2-1, with D tentatively TRBD2 (5 bases). The CDR3 is 14 amino acids. Trimming took off 1 base at V and 2 bases at J, with 7 bases between the two ends. CDR1 is SGHNT and CDR2 is YYREEE in the germline V gene (reference sequence). CDR3 bases: TGTGCCAGCAGCTTGAGCGGAACCTACAATGAGCAGTTCTTC. Protein: CASSLSGTYNEQFF.

This chain uses TRBV9 with TRBJ2-5; tentatively, D is TRBD2 (5 bases). CDR1 SGDLS and CDR2 YYNGEE come from the germline V gene. V lost 3 bases and J lost 4, with 13 bases in between. The CDR3 runs 14 residues. The chain's CDR3 is CASSAGLLSETQYF. In DNA, the CDR3 is TGTGCCAGCAGCGCCGGACTCTTATCAGAGACCCAGTACTTC. The entire variable domain, with the rest obtained from reference TRBV9 and TRBJ2-5, is as follows: DSGVTQTPKHLITATGQRVTLRCSPRSGDLSVYWYQQSLDQGLQFLIQYYNGEERAKGNILERFSAQQFPDLHSELNLSSLELGDSALYFCASSAGLLSETQYFGPGTRLLVL.

The rearrangement joins TRBV30 to TRBJ2-1; 8 positions match TRBD2. The J segment lost 3 bases and the V segment lost 0 bases, leaving 16 bases of the junction unmatched. Germline assignment: CDR1 GTSNPN and CDR2 SVGIG (reference sequence). The CDR3 sequence is 19 residues long. Here the CDR3 reads CAWSVYVLSGSAIYNEQFF. CDR3 DNA: TGTGCCTGGAGTGTATACGTCCTGAGCGGGAGTGCGATCTACAATGAGCAGTTCTTC.

V usage is TRBV5-4 and J usage is TRBJ2-5, with TRBD1 matching 9 bases. CDR3 length: 15 amino acids. V lost 0 bases and J lost 4; bases outside the gene matches: 4. Germline CDR1 is SGHNT and CDR2 is YYREEE (reference sequence). The CDR3 bases are TGTGCCAGCAGCTTGGCGGGACAGGGAGGAGAGACCCAGTACTTC. Its protein product is CASSLAGQGGETQYF.

V is TRBV5-1 and J is TRBJ2-2; TRBD1 is a possible D gene (7 bases). This CDR3 spans 15 amino acids. The V and J ends lost 3 bases and 5 bases respectively, with 14 bases between them. Germline V gives CDR1 SGHRS, CDR2 YFSETQ. In nucleotides, the CDR3 is TGCGCCAGCAGCTCCGACAGGGCGGGGACCGGGGAGCTGTTTTTT. This sequence encodes CASSSDRAGTGELFF.

The chain recombines TRBV7-3 with TRBJ2-1; 9 bases agree with TRBD1. The CDR3 is 13 residues long. Germline V gene sequence: CDR1 SGHTA, CDR2 FQGTGA. V gave up 4 bases and J gave up 8 bases; unmatched junction bases: 3. The CDR3 DNA reads as TGTGCCAGCAGCTCACAGGGGGCCGATGAGCAGTTCTTC. This codes for CASSSQGADEQFF.

The chain is built from TRBV18 and TRBJ2-3, with D possibly TRBD1 on 6 matching bases. Germline values: CDR1 KGHSH, CDR2 LQKENI. CDR3 size: 17 residues. V was cut by 0 bases and J by 3 bases, with 16 bases left in between. The CDR3 region is CASSPPSGAMVTDTQYF. As DNA, the CDR3 is TGTGCCAGCTCACCACCTTCAGGGGCGATGGTTACAGATACGCAGTATTTT.

V is TRBV5-1 and J is TRBJ2-2, with D tentatively TRBD2 (6 bases). CDR3 length equals 15 residues. Per the germline V gene, CDR1 is SGHRS and CDR2 is YFSETQ. Trimming removed 2 bases from V and 1 base from J, with 9 bases in between. CDR3 loop: CASSFGRGNTGELFF. The CDR3 DNA sequence: TGCGCCAGCAGCTTCGGGAGAGGGAACACCGGGGAGCTGTTTTTT.

The chain carries TRBV28 and TRBJ2-7; the match to TRBD2 covers 10 bases. This CDR3 comprises 15 residues. V dropped 2 bases and J dropped 2; count of bases not matched to a gene: 3. CDR1 and CDR2 (germline): MDHEN, SYDVKM. CDR3 sequence (DNA): TGTGCCAGCAGTTTAGGACTAGCGGTGCCCTACGAGCAGTACTTC. Translation: CASSLGLAVPYEQYF. Supplemented by reference TRBV28 and TRBJ2-7, the full variable domain reads DVKVTQSSRYLVKRTGEKVFLECVQDMDHENMFWYRQDPGLGLRLIYFSYDVKMKEKGDIPEGYSVSREKKERFSLILESASTNQTSMYLCASSLGLAVPYEQYFGPGTRLTVT.

The chain employs TRBV28 and TRBJ2-3; D is undetermined. The CDR3 has 11 residues. Germline V lookup: CDR1 MDHEN, CDR2 SYDVKM. Trimming took off 9 bases at V and 6 bases at J, with 10 bases between the two ends. The CDR3 DNA sequence: TGTGCCAGACCTGAAGCGGATACGCAGTATTTT. Translation: CARPEADTQYF.

J is TRBJ2-7 and V is TRBV6-5; 7 positions agree with TRBD2. Germline V gene sequence: CDR1 MNHEY, CDR2 SVGAGI. The CDR3 consists of 14 residues. Losses at the gene ends were 7 bases for V and 3 bases for J; bases not matched to a gene: 9. In DNA form, the CDR3 reads TGTGCCAGCATGCCCAGCCCTAGCGGCTACGAGCAGTACTTC. Its protein is CASMPSPSGYEQYF.

Comment on this clone: Its ends do not fully match the called genes, so a read error is possible. The chain carries TRBV5-1 and TRBJ2-1; 16 bases align to TRBD2. The CDR3 spans 16 residues. Germline CDR1 and CDR2: SGHRS and YFSETQ. The CDR3 spells CASSPGLAGGPFRLVF. DNA of the CDR3: TGCGCCAGCAGCCCGGGACTAGCGGGAGGGCCTTTTCGGTTGGTCTTC.

The rearrangement links TRBV4-1 to TRBJ2-4; 10 bases match TRBD2. The V and J ends lost 3 bases and 8 bases, in that order; junction bases with no gene match: 16. Germline V gene lookup returns CDR1 MGHRA and CDR2 YSYEKL. The CDR3 covers 18 residues. Written as DNA, the CDR3 is TGCGCCAGCAGCCATCCCAAAGGGCTAGCGGGAGATGGGGACATTCAGTACTTC. It translates to CASSHPKGLAGDGDIQYF.

The V gene is TRBV5-6, the J gene TRBJ2-7; no firm D call. The CDR3 is made up of 14 amino acids. With 3 bases removed from V and 0 bases from J, the gap between germline ends came to 10 bases. The germline CDR1 and CDR2 sequences are SGHDT and YYEEEE. CDR3 protein: CASSSTASSYEQYF. The CDR3 bases are TGTGCCAGCAGCTCCACAGCCAGCTCCTACGAGCAGTACTTC. The entire variable domain, with the rest obtained from reference TRBV5-6 and TRBJ2-7, is as follows: DAGVTQSPTHLIKTRGQQVTLRCSPKSGHDTVSWYQQALGQGPQFIFQYYEEEERQRGNFPDRFSGHQFPNYSSELNVNALLLGDSALYLCASSSTASSYEQYFGPGTRLTVT.

This clone has only one observation. Written as DNA, the CDR3 is TGTGCCAGCAGCTTAGGCCGAAGGGACAGAGAGCAGTTCTTC. Amino acid sequence: CASSLGRRDREQFF. The chain carries TRBV13 and TRBJ2-1, with 7 nucleotides matching TRBD1. CDR1 and CDR2 from the germline V gene are PRHDT and FYEKMQ (reference sequence). The CDR3 covers 14 residues. V shed 0 bases and J 10 bases; nucleotides not matched to a gene: 6.

The chain combines TRBV7-2 with TRBJ1-2; D remains unclear. Trimming took off 1 base at V and 3 bases at J, with 12 bases between the two ends. This CDR3 is built from 15 residues. CDR1 and CDR2 from the germline V gene are SGHTA and FQGNSA. The CDR3 DNA reads as TGTGCCAGCAGCTTAGTTAGAGGCGGATACTATGGCTACACCTTC. Encoded protein: CASSLVRGGYYGYTF.

The chain combines TRBV2 with TRBJ2-2; no firm D call. This CDR3 contains 14 residues. V was shortened by 4 bases and J by 7 bases, with 13 bases between the two germline ends. Germline V gives CDR1 SNHLY, CDR2 FYNNEI. This CDR3 reads CASSASAPGGELFF. The DNA for the CDR3 is TGTGCCAGCAGTGCATCCGCCCCCGGCGGGGAGCTGTTTTTT. The variable domain in full, completed from reference TRBV2 and TRBJ2-2, reads EPEVTQTPSHQVTQMGQEVILRCVPISNHLYFYWYRQILGQKVEFLVSFYNNEISEKSEIFDDQFSVERPDGSNFTLKIRSTKLEDSAMYFCASSASAPGGELFFGEGSRLTVL.

The rearrangement joins TRBV28 to TRBJ2-7, with TRBD2 matching over 12 bases. The CDR3 is 14 amino acids. The junction had 2 bases not matched to a gene; V was cut back by 2 bases and J by 6 bases. Germline-derived CDR1 and CDR2 are MDHEN and SYDVKM. This CDR3 is CASSLGLAGIEQYF. The CDR3 nucleotides are TGTGCCAGCAGTTTAGGACTAGCGGGGATCGAGCAGTACTTC.

The chain is built from TRBV7-6 and TRBJ2-3; TRBD1 might be the D (6 bases). CDR1 and CDR2 (germline): SGHVS, FNYEAQ. V lost 5 bases and J lost 7, with 13 bases in between. The CDR3 loop spans 13 amino acids. As DNA, the CDR3 is TGTGCCAGCAGCACCACTGGGACAAATACGCAGTATTTT. This codes for CASSTTGTNTQYF.

This chain uses TRBV5-5 with TRBJ2-1, with 12 positions matching TRBD2. CDR3 size: 16 residues. CDR1 SGHKS and CDR2 YYEKEE come from the germline V gene (reference sequence). V dropped 4 bases and J dropped 10; count of bases not matched to a gene: 12. The DNA for the CDR3 is TGTGCCAGCAGCGTCTACCTAGCGGGAGGGCTTGGGGAGCAGTTCTTC. This codes for CASSVYLAGGLGEQFF. Based on the CDR3 plus reference TRBV5-5 and TRBJ2-1, the full variable domain is DAGVTQSPTHLIKTRGQQVTLRCSPISGHKSVSWYQQVLGQGPQFIFQYYEKEERGRGNFPDRFSARQFPNYSSELNVNALLLGDSALYLCASSVYLAGGLGEQFFGPGTRLTVL.

The chain carries TRBV4-2 and TRBJ2-2, with 9 bases identical to TRBD2. CDR1 LGHNA and CDR2 YNFKEQ come from the germline V gene. J was trimmed by 3 bases and V by 4 bases; bases with no gene match: 9. The CDR3 consists of 17 residues. CDR3 bases: TGTGCCAGCAGCCTTCGGGCGGGAGGGCCGGACACCGGGGAGCTGTTTTTT. Translating it yields CASSLRAGGPDTGELFF.

The J gene is TRBJ2-7, the V gene TRBV6-5; 8 bases align to TRBD1. The V segment lost 2 bases and the J segment 4 bases; nucleotides outside the gene matches: 7. CDR1 and CDR2 from the germline V gene are MNHEY and SVGAGI. The CDR3 consists of 15 residues. The CDR3 nucleotides read TGTGCCAGCAGTTACGGACAGGGAGTAAGGTACGAGCAGTACTTC. It yields the protein CASSYGQGVRYEQYF.

This rearrangement joins TRBV11-2 to TRBJ2-7; 9 nucleotides match TRBD2. The CDR3 is made up of 16 amino acids. Per germline, CDR1 SGHAT and CDR2 FQNNGV. V shed 5 bases, J shed 5 bases, and the junction held 13 bases outside the gene matches. The CDR3 protein is CASSLWSGRMGDEQYF. The CDR3 DNA sequence: TGTGCCAGCAGCCTATGGAGCGGGAGGATGGGGGACGAGCAGTACTTC.

In its sample, this clone was seen once. V gene TRBV9 combines with J gene TRBJ2-1; TRBD2 matches at 14 bases. CDR3 length: 17 residues. The V gene end was trimmed by 0 bases and the J gene end by 1 base; junction bases not matched to a gene: 0. The germline V gene has CDR1 SGDLS and CDR2 YYNGEE. CDR3 sequence (DNA): TGTGCCAGCAGCGTAGGGACTAGCGGGAGGTCCTACAATGAGCAGTTCTTC. Protein sequence: CASSVGTSGRSYNEQFF. The full variable domain, in which reference TRBV9 and TRBJ2-1 provide the parts outside the CDR3, is DSGVTQTPKHLITATGQRVTLRCSPRSGDLSVYWYQQSLDQGLQFLIQYYNGEERAKGNILERFSAQQFPDLHSELNLSSLELGDSALYFCASSVGTSGRSYNEQFFGPGTRLTVL.

The chain couples TRBV11-2 to TRBJ2-5, with TRBD1 identical over 8 bases. Germline lookup yields CDR1 SGHAT and CDR2 FQNNGV. The CDR3 runs 14 residues. V gave up 5 bases and J gave up 5 bases; unmatched junction bases: 7. CDR3 nucleotides: TGTGCCAGCAGCCTGGACAGGGATCGCGAGACCCAGTACTTC. Its protein product is CASSLDRDRETQYF.

The gene calls are TRBV7-9 and TRBJ2-5, with D possibly being TRBD1 (6 bases). V dropped 2 bases and J dropped 5 bases, with 18 bases sitting between them. Germline CDR1 is SEHNR and CDR2 is FQNEAQ (reference sequence). CDR3 size: 16 residues. The CDR3 sequence: CASSLSVAGVRETQYF. The CDR3 DNA is TGTGCCAGCAGCTTATCGGTCGCAGGGGTTCGGGAGACCCAGTACTTC.

This clone was observed a few times. The chain is built from TRBV6-4 and TRBJ2-1, with 10 bases identical to TRBD2. V lost 4 bases and J lost 4; bases outside the gene matches: 4. Germline lookup yields CDR1 MRHNA and CDR2 SNTAGT. The CDR3 totals 15 residues. The CDR3 sequence is CASSVTSGVYNEQFF. DNA for the CDR3: TGTGCCAGCAGTGTTACTAGCGGGGTATACAATGAGCAGTTCTTC.